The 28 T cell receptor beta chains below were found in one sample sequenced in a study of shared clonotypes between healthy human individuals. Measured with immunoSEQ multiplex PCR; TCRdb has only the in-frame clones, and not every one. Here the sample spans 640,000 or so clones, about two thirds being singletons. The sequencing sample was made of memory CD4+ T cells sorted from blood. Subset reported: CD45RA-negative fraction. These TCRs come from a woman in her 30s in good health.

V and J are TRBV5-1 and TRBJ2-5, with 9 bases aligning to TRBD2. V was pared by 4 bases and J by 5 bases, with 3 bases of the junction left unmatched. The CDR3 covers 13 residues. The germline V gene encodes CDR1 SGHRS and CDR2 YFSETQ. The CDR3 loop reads CASSPGTSETQYF. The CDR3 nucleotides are TGCGCCAGCAGCCCCGGGACTAGCGAGACCCAGTACTTC.

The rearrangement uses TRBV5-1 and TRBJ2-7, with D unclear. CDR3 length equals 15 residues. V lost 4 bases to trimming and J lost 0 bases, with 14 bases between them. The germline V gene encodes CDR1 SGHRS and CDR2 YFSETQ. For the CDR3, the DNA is TGCGCCAGCAGCGACGGAGATCCTAGCTCCTACGAGCAGTACTTC. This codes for CASSDGDPSSYEQYF.

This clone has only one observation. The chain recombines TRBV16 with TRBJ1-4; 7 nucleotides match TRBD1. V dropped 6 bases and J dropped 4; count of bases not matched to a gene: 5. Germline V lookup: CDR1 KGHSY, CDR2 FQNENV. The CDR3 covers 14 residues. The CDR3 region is CASSGGQHNEKLFF. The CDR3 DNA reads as TGTGCCAGCAGTGGGGGACAGCATAATGAAAAACTGTTTTTT.

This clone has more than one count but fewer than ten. This CDR3 is CASSLPKVKGLASHEQFF. The CDR3 DNA sequence: TGTGCCAGCAGTTTACCAAAGGTAAAGGGACTAGCTTCCCATGAGCAGTTCTTC. This chain joins TRBV28 and TRBJ2-1, with 9 positions matching TRBD2. This CDR3 contains 18 residues. Unmatched junction bases numbered 16, after V lost 2 bases and J lost 8 bases. The V gene's germline CDR1 is MDHEN and CDR2 SYDVKM.

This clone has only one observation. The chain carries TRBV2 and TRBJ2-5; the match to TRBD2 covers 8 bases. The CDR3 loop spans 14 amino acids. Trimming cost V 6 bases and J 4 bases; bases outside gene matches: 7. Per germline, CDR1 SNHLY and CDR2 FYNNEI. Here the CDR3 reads CASSIAGNGETQYF. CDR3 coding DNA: TGTGCCAGCAGCATAGCGGGAAACGGAGAGACCCAGTACTTC.

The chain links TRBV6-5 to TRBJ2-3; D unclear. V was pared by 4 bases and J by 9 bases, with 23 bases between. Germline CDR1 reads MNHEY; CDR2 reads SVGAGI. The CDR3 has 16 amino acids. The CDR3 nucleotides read TGTGCCAGCAGTTCCTCCCAAGGATCCCTTTGGGCCACGCAGTATTTT. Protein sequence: CASSSSQGSLWATQYF.

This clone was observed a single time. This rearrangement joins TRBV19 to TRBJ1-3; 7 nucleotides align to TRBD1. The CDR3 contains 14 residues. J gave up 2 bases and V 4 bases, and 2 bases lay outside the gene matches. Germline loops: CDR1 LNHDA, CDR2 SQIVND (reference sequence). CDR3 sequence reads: CASSTQGAGNTIYF. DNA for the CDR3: TGTGCCAGTAGTACTCAGGGGGCTGGAAACACCATATATTTT.

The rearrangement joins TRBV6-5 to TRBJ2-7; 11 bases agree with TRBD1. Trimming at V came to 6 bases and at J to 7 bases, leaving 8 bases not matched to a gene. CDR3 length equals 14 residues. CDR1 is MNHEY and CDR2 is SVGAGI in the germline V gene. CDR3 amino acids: CASRPGQGAREQYF. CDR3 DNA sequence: TGTGCCAGCAGGCCCGGACAGGGGGCGCGAGAGCAGTACTTC.

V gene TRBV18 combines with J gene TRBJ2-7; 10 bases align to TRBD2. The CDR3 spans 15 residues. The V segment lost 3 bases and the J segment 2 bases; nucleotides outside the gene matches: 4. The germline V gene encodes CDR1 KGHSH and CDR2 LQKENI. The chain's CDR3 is CASSPLAGATYEQYF. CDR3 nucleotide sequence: TGTGCCAGCTCACCTCTAGCGGGAGCCACCTACGAGCAGTACTTC.

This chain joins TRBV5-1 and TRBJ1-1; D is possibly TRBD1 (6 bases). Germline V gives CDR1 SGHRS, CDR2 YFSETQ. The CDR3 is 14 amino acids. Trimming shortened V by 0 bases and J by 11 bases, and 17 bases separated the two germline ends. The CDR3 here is CASSLGPTTGRAFF. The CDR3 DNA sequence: TGCGCCAGCAGCTTGGGACCTACTACAGGGCGCGCTTTCTTT.

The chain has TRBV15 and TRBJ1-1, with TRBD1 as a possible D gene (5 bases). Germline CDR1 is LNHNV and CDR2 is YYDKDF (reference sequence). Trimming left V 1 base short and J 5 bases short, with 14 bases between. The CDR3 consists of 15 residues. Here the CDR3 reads CATSRGGTGHTEAFF. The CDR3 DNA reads TGTGCCACCAGCAGAGGGGGTACGGGGCATACTGAAGCTTTCTTT.

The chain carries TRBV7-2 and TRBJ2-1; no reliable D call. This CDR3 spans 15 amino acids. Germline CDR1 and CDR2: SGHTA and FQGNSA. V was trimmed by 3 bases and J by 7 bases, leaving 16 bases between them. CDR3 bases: TGTGCCAGCAGCTTTCAAGGGTATGGTCGAAATGAGCAGTTCTTC. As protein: CASSFQGYGRNEQFF.

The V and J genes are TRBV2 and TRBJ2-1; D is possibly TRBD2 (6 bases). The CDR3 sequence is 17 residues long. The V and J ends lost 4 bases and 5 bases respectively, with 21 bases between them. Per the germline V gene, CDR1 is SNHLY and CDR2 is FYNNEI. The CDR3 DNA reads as TGTGCCAGCAGTGGGGACCCATGGGGGGACCACGACAATGAGCAGTTCTTC. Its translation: CASSGDPWGDHDNEQFF.

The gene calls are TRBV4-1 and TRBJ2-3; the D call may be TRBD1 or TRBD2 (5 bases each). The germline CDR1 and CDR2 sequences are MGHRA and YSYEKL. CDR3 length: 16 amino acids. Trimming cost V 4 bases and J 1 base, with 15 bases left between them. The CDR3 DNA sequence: TGCGCCAGCAGCCCTTCAGGGACCATTGGCACAGATACGCAGTATTTT. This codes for CASSPSGTIGTDTQYF.

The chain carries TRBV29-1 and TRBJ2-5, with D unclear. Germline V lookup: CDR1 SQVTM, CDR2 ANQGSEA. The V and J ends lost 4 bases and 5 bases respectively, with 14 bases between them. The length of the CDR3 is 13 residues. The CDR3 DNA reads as TGCAGCGTTGGAGACTTATTATTGGAGACCCAGTACTTC. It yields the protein CSVGDLLLETQYF.

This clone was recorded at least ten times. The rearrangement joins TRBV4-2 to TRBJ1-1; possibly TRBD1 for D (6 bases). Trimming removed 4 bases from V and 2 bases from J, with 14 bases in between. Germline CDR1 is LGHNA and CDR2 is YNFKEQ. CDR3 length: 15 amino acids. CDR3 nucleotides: TGTGCCAGCAGCCGAGTGGACAGCCCTAACACTGAAGCTTTCTTT. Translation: CASSRVDSPNTEAFF.

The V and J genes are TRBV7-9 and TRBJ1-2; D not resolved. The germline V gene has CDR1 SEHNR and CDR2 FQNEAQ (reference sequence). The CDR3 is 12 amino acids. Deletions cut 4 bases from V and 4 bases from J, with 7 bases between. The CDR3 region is CASSSVPYGYTF. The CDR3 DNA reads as TGTGCCAGCAGCTCAGTCCCCTATGGCTACACCTTC.

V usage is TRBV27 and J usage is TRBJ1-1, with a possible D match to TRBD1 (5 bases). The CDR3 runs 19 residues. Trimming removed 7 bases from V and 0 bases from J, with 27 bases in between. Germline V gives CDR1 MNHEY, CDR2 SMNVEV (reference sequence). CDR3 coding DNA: TGTGCCAGCAAGCAGGGAATCTTACGGGGTTCAGCTGTGAACACTGAAGCTTTCTTT. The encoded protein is CASKQGILRGSAVNTEAFF.

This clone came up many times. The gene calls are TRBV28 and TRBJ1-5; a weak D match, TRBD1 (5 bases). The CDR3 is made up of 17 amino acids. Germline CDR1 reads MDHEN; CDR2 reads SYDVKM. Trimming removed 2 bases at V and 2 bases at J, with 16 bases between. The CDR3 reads CASSLQTRVPGNQPQHF. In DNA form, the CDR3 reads TGTGCCAGCAGTTTACAGACCAGGGTTCCGGGCAATCAGCCCCAGCATTTT.

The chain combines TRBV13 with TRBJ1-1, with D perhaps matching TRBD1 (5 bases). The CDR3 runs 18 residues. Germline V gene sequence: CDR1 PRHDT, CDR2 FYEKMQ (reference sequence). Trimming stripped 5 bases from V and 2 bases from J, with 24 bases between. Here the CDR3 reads CASSPNQRQRTLNTEAFF. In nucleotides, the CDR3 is TGTGCCAGCAGCCCAAACCAAAGACAGCGGACGCTAAACACTGAAGCTTTCTTT.

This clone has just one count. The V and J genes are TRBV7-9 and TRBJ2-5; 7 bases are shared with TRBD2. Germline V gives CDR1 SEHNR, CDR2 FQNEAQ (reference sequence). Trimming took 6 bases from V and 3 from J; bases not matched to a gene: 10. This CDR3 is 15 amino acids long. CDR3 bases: TGTGCCAGCAGAACGACGCGGGGGTTCGAAGAGACCCAGTACTTC. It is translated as CASRTTRGFEETQYF.

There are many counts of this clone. CDR3 in amino acids: CASSPHAGTRSEQYF. CDR3 nucleotides: TGTGCCAGCAGTCCACATGCCGGGACTAGGAGCGAGCAGTACTTC. V and J are TRBV28 and TRBJ2-7, with TRBD2 matching over 8 bases. V lost 5 bases and J lost 6; bases outside the gene matches: 12. CDR3 length: 15 amino acids. The V gene's germline CDR1 is MDHEN and CDR2 SYDVKM.

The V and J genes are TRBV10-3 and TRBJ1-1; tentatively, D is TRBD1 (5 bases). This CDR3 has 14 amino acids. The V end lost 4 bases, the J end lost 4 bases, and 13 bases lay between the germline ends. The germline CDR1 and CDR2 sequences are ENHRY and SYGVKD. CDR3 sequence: CAISGGGASTEAFF. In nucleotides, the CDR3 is TGTGCCATCAGTGGCGGAGGGGCCTCCACTGAAGCTTTCTTT.

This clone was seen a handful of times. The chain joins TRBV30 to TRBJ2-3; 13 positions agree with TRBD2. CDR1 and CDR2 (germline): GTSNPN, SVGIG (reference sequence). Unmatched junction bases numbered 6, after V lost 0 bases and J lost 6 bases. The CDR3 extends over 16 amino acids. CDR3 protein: CAWSVGETSGRDTQYF. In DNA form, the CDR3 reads TGTGCCTGGAGTGTGGGGGAGACTAGCGGGAGGGATACGCAGTATTTT.

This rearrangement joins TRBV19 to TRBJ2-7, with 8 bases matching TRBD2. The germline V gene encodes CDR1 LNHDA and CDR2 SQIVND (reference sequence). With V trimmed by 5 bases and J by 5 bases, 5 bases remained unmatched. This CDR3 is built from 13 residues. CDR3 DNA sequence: TGTGCCAGTAGTCCGAGCGGGAGAAACGAGCAGTACTTC. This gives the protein CASSPSGRNEQYF. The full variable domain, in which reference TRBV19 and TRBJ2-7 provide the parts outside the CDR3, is DGGITQSPKYLFRKEGQNVTLSCEQNLNHDAMYWYRQDPGQGLRLIYYSQIVNDFQKGDIAEGYSVSREKKESFPLTVTSAQKNPTAFYLCASSPSGRNEQYFGPGTRLTVT.

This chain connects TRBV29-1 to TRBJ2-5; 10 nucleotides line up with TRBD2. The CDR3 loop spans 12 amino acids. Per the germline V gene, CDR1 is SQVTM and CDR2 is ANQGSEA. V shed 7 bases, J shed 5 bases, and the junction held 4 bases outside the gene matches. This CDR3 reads CSGGTSVETQYF. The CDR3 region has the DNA TGCAGCGGCGGGACTAGCGTTGAGACCCAGTACTTC.

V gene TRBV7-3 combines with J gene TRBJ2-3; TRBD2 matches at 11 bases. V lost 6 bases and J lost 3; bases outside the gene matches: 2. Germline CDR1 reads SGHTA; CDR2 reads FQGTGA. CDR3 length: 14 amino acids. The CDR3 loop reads CASRGLAVTDTQYF. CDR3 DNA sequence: TGTGCCAGCAGGGGACTAGCGGTGACAGATACGCAGTATTTT.

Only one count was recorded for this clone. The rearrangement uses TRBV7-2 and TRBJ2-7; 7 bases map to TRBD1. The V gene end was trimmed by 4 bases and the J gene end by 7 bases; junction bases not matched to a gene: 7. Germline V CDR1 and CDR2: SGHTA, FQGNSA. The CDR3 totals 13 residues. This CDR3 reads CASSSTGVREQYF. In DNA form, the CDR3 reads TGTGCCAGCAGCTCCACAGGGGTACGGGAGCAGTACTTC.